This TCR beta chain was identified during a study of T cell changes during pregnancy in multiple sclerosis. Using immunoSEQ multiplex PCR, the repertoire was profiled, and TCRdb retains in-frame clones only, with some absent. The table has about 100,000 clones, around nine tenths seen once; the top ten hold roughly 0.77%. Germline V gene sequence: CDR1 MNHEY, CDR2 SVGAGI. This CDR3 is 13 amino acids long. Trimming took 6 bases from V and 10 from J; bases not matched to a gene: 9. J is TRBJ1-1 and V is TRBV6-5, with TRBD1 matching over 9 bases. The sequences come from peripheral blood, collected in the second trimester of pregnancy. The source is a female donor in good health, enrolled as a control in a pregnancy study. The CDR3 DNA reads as TGTGCCAGCAGCCCGGGACAGGGTTGGGGAGCTTTCTTT. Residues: CASSPGQGWGAFF.